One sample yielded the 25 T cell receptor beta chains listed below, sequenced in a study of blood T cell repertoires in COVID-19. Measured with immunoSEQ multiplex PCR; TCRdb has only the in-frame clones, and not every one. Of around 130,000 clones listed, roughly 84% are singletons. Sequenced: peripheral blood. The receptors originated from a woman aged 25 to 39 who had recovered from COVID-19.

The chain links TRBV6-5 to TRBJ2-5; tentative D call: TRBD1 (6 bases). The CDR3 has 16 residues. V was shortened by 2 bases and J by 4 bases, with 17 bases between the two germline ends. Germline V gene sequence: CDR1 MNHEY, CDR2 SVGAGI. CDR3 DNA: TGTGCCAGCAGTTACCAGGGGCGGGCGGCTGGAGAGACCCAGTACTTC. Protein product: CASSYQGRAAGETQYF.

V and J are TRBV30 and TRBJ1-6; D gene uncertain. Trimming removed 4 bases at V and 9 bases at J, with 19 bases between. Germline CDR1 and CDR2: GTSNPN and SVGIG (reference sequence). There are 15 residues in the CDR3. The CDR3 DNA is TGTGCCTGGACCAATGGGCCAGATATTATTTCACCCCTCCACTTT. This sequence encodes CAWTNGPDIISPLHF.

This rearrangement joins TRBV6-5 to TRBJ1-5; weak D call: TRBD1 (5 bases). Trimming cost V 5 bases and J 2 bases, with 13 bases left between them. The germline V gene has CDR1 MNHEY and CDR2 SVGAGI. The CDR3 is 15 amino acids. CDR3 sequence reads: CASSRGGDGNQPQHF. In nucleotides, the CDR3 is TGTGCCAGCAGTAGGGGAGGGGATGGCAATCAGCCCCAGCATTTT.

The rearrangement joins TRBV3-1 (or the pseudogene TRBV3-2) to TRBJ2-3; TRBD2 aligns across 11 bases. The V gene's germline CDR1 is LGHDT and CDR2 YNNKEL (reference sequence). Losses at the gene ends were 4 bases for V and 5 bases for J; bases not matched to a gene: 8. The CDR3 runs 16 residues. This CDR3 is CASSRRASGRLDTQYF. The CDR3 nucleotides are TGTGCCAGCAGCCGGAGAGCTAGCGGGAGGTTAGATACGCAGTATTTT.

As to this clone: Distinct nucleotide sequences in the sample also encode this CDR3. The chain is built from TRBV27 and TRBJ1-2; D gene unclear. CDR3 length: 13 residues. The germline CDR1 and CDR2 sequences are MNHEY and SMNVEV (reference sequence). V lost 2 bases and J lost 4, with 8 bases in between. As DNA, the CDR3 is TGTGCCAGCAGTTTACCCTCAGGCTATGGCTACACCTTC. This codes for CASSLPSGYGYTF.

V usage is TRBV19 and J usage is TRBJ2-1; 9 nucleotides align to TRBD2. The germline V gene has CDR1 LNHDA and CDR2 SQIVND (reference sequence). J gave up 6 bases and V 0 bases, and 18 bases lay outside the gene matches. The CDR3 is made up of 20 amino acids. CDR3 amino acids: CASSIDLFGSGSLLRNEQFF. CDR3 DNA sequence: TGTGCCAGTAGTATAGATCTATTCGGTAGCGGGAGCCTTCTGCGCAATGAGCAGTTCTTC.

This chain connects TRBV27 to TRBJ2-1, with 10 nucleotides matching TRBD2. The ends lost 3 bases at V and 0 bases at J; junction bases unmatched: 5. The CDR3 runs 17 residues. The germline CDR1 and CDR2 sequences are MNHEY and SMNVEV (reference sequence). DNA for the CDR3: TGTGCCAGCAGTTTGCGGACTAGCGGATACTCCTACAATGAGCAGTTCTTC. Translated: CASSLRTSGYSYNEQFF.

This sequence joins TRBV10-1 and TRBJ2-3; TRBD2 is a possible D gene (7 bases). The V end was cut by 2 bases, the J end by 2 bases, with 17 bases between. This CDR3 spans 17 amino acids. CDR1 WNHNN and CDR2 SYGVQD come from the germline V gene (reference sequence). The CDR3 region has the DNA TGCGCCAGCAGTGAGGCAGGGGCTAGCGGTGACACAGATACGCAGTATTTT. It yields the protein CASSEAGASGDTDTQYF.

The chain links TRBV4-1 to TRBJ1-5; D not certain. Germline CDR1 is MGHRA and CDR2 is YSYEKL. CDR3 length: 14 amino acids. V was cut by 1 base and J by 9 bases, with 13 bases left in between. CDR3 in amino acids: CASSQVVGVWPQHF. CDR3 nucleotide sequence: TGCGCCAGCAGCCAAGTGGTGGGAGTATGGCCCCAGCATTTT.

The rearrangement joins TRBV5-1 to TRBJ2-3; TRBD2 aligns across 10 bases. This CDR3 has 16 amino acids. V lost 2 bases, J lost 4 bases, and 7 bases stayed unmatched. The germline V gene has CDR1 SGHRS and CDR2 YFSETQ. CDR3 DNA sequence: TGCGCCAGCAGCTTTTACAGCGGGGGGGCCCCAGATACGCAGTATTTT. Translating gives CASSFYSGGAPDTQYF.

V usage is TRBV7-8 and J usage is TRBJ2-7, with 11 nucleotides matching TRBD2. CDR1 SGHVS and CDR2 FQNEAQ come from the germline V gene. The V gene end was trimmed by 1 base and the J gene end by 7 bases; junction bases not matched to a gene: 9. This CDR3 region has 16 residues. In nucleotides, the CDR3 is TGTGCCAGCAGCTTAGGTGCGGGGACTAGCGGAGGAGAGCAGTACTTC. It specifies CASSLGAGTSGGEQYF.

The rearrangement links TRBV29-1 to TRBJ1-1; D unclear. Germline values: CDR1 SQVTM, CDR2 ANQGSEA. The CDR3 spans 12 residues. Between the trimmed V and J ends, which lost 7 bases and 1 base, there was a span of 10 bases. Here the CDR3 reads CSGKHQNTEAFF. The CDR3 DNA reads TGCAGCGGCAAGCACCAGAACACTGAAGCTTTCTTT.

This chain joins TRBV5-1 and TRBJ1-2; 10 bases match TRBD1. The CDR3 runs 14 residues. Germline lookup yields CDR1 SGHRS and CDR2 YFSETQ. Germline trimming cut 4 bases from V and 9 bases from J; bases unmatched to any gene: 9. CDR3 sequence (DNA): TGCGCCAGCAGCGCCGGGACAGGGGTTTTAAGCTACACCTTC. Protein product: CASSAGTGVLSYTF.

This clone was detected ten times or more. DNA for the CDR3: TGTGCCAGCATGAACAGGAACCTTCGAACAGGCAATGAGCAGTTCTTC. It translates to CASMNRNLRTGNEQFF. The V call is TRBV2, the J call TRBJ2-1, with D possibly TRBD1 on 5 matching bases. From germline, CDR1 is SNHLY and CDR2 FYNNEI. The CDR3 is made up of 16 amino acids. Deletions cut 7 bases from V and 6 bases from J, with 22 bases between.

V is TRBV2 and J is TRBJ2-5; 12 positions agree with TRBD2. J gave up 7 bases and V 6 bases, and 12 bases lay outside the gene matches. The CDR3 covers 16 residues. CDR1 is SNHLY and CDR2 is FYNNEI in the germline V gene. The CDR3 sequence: CASRETSGSRIGTQYF. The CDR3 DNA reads TGTGCCAGCAGGGAGACTAGCGGGAGTCGGATTGGGACCCAGTACTTC.

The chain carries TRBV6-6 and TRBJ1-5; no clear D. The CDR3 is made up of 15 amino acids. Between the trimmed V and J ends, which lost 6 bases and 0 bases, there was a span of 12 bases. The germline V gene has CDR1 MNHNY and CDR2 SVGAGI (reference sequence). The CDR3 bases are TGTGCCAGCAGATACACCCTCTATAGCAATCAGCCCCAGCATTTT. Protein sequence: CASRYTLYSNQPQHF.

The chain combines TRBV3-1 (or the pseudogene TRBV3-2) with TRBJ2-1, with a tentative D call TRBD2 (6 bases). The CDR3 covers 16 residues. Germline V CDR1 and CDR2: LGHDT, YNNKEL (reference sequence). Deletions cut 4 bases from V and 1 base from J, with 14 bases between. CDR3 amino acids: CASSPFGRFSYNEQFF. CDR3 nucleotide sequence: TGTGCCAGCAGCCCCTTTGGGAGGTTTTCCTACAATGAGCAGTTCTTC.

The CDR3 coding sequence is TGCGCCAGCAGCCGAGGCCCGGACAGCTCCTACGAGCAGTACTTC. Translated, it gives CASSRGPDSSYEQYF. V and J are TRBV4-1 and TRBJ2-7; perhaps TRBD1 as D (6 bases). The CDR3 consists of 15 residues. Germline CDR1 is MGHRA and CDR2 is YSYEKL. V gave up 4 bases and J gave up 0 bases, with 13 bases separating them.

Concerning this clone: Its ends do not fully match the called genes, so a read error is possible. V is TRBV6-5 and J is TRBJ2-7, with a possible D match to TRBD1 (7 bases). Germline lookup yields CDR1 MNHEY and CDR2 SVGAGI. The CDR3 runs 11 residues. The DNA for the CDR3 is TGTGCCAGCATCCGGAGGGGGACAGTCGCCTTC. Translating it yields CASIRRGTVAF.

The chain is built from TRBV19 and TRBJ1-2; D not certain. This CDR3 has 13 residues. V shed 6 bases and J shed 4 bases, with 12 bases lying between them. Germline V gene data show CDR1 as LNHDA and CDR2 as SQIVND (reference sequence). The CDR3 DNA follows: TGTGCCAGTAGCGAGGGCCAATTCTATGGCTACACCTTC. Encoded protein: CASSEGQFYGYTF.

CDR3 nucleotide sequence: TGTGCCAGCAGCCTTTTCACAGATACGCAGTATTTT. Residues: CASSLFTDTQYF. The chain uses TRBV9 and TRBJ2-3; D uncertain. This CDR3 spans 12 amino acids. In germline, CDR1 is SGDLS, CDR2 YYNGEE. Trimming left V 4 bases short and J 2 bases short, with 5 bases between. Based on the CDR3 plus reference TRBV9 and TRBJ2-3, the full variable domain is DSGVTQTPKHLITATGQRVTLRCSPRSGDLSVYWYQQSLDQGLQFLIQYYNGEERAKGNILERFSAQQFPDLHSELNLSSLELGDSALYFCASSLFTDTQYFGPGTRLTVL.

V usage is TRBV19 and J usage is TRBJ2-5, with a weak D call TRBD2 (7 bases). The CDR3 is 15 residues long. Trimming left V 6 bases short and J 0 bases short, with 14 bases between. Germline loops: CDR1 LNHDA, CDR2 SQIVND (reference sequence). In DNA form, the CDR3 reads TGTGCCAGTAGCCCGGGGGGCCGGTACCAAGAGACCCAGTACTTC. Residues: CASSPGGRYQETQYF.

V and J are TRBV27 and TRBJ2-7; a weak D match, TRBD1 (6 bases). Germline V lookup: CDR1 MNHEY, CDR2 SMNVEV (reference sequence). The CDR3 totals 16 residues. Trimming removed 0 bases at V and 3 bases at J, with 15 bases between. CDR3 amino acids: CASSLSPGAVGYEQYF. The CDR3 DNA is TGTGCCAGCAGTTTATCACCAGGGGCCGTCGGCTACGAGCAGTACTTC.

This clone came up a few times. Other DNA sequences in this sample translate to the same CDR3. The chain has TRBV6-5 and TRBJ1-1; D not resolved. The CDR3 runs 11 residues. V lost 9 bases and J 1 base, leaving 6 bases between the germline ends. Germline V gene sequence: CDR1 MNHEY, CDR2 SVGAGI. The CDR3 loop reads CASHRNTEAFF. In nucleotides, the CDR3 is TGTGCCAGTCACAGGAACACTGAAGCTTTCTTT.

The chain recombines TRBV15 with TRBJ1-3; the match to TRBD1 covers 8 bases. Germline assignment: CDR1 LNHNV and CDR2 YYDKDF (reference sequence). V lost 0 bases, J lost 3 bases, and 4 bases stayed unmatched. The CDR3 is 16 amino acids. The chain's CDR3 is CATSRDWTGSGNTIYF. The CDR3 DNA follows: TGTGCCACCAGCAGAGACTGGACAGGGAGTGGAAACACCATATATTTT.